The present T cell receptor beta chain was sequenced within a study of cytomegalovirus exposure and HLA in healthy donors. Study-wide context: Per a later analysis, the roughly 690 first-cohort and some 110 validation repertoires shared one platform.

Study-wide findings and caveats: The authors listed around 150 TCR beta chains as cytomegalovirus-associated. Clusters of TCRs from the first cohort tended to co-occur in the 95 to 150 validation repertoires (as a later analysis found).

Only in-frame clones appear in the TCRdb table, and some are missing; sequencing was by immunoSEQ multiplex PCR. The table shows about 250,000 clones, with 87% occurring only once. The CDR3 loop spans 14 amino acids. The germline V gene encodes CDR1 GTSNPN and CDR2 SVGIG (reference sequence). Trimming pared 2 bases from V and 3 bases from J, leaving 14 bases between. As concerns this clone: Its matching antigen is unknown.

The chain couples TRBV30 to TRBJ2-7; TRBD1 or TRBD2 may be the D gene (5 bases each). Sequencing was done on a sample of PBMCs. This receptor was obtained from a man between 18 and 29 years old in good health and CMV-seropositive. The CDR3 is CAWSLGPSNYEQYF. The DNA of the CDR3 is TGTGCCTGGAGTTTGGGACCTTCCAACTACGAGCAGTACTTC.